Described below is a single T cell receptor (beta chain) sequence and its context. What it recognizes is unknown. The data belong to a study of shared clonotypes between healthy human individuals. Study background: The donors, a couple of women and a few men, were aged 18 to 49. General study results and limits: Sampling was confined to blood; repertoires within tissues likely differ.

The CDR3 extends over 15 amino acids. Germline CDR1 reads MNHNS; CDR2 reads SASEGT. V was shortened by 4 bases and J by 5 bases, with 17 bases between the two germline ends. Replicate PCRs run on sorted subsets employed around 200 ng DNA, approximately 30,000 T cell genomes. TCRdb's copy holds only in-frame clones and misses some; the assay was immunoSEQ multiplex PCR. Of 300,000 to 400,000 clones in the sample, around four fifths are singletons; the top ten hold more than 9%. Among the donors, all were Caucasian adults who lived in Nashville, Tennessee. Sample: memory CD4+ T cells sorted from blood. Sample subset: CD45RA-negative fraction. This TCR came from a man aged 30-40 years in good health. The rearrangement links TRBV6-1 to TRBJ1-1; D not resolved. CDR3 amino acids: CASSVGFTTGTEAFF. DNA of the CDR3: TGTGCCAGCAGTGTCGGATTCACGACGGGAACTGAAGCTTTCTTT.